This T cell receptor (beta chain) was captured in a study of PD-L1 blockade in urothelial cancer. For the study at large: Study patients had been treated with 0 to 3 previous chemotherapy regimens. The study recovered a median of 141,255 T cells per blood sample.

Assay used: immunoSEQ multiplex PCR; TCRdb lists only in-frame clones, some missing. The data contain some 48,000 clones, about 86% of them singletons. Per germline, CDR1 SGDLS and CDR2 YYNGEE. This CDR3 has 12 amino acids. Trimming took off 4 bases at V and 10 bases at J, with 9 bases between the two ends. The time point is: peripheral blood 6 weeks after treatment start. Patients had urothelial carcinoma that was locally advanced or metastatic. Between 1 and 8 samples per patient were obtained, pretreatment and on-treatment. The input for sequencing was PBMCs, taken around atezolizumab (anti-PD-L1) treatment. The chain uses TRBV9 and TRBJ1-6; D is possibly TRBD1 (5 bases). The receptor was isolated from a man aged 55-75 years with urothelial cancer. CDR3 sequence: CASSTQGSPLHF. CDR3 DNA: TGTGCCAGCAGCACTCAGGGATCACCCCTCCACTTT.